This T cell receptor beta chain was identified during a study of radiation and T cells in renal cell carcinoma. General study results and limits: In blood, top tumor clones expanded by 2 weeks, shrinking by 4. No pretreatment tumor biopsies were available for baseline clonotypes.

TCRdb's copy holds only in-frame clones and misses some; the assay was immunoSEQ multiplex PCR. The repertoire includes around 74,000 clones, around four fifths of them detected once, and about 2.5% sits in the top ten. The germline V gene has CDR1 SGHTA and CDR2 FQGNSA. This CDR3 region has 11 residues. Trimming shortened V by 7 bases and J by 3 bases, and 7 bases separated the two germline ends. Time point described: blood 4 weeks post-SBRT, at nephrectomy. The sample's treatment: 15 Gy SBRT to primary tumor, nephrectomy 4 weeks later. Nephrectomy followed 15 Gy stereotactic body radiation by 4 weeks. After SBRT, blood was collected at 2 and 4 weeks, plus baseline. Concerning this clone: Its antigen is still unknown.

The chain combines TRBV7-2 with TRBJ2-7; D unresolved. This TCR was sampled from a woman aged 55-69 years with renal cell carcinoma. The specimen comprised blood, sampled from a patient whose treatment included radiotherapy and nephrectomy. The CDR3 nucleotides are TGTGCCAGCATGCAGAACTACGAGCAGTACTTC. Residues: CASMQNYEQYF.